This TCR beta chain was obtained from a study of cytomegalovirus exposure and HLA in healthy donors. The CDR3 has 15 amino acids. Germline V lookup: CDR1 SGHRS, CDR2 YFSETQ. V was trimmed by 5 bases and J by 2 bases, leaving 16 bases between them. A remark on this clone: Its antigen is unknown.

The PCR used 60 Vbeta and 13 Jbeta primers. Clones were read by immunoSEQ multiplex PCR, and TCRdb kept only the in-frame ones, dropping some. This table has 170,000 or so clones, 80% appearing once. It was healthy bone marrow donors who served as donors. Study observations and caveats: What a later analysis showed was that several of the most significant clusters appeared linked to common viral pathogens. Confirmation in vitro established that three CMV-associated chains were specific for CMV antigens.

This sequence joins TRBV5-1 and TRBJ1-1; D ambiguous. This receptor was identified in a male donor in good health and CMV-seropositive. Sequenced sample: PBMCs. The CDR3, as DNA: TGCGCCAGCAGACGGGAGGGAGGGATCAACACTGAAGCTTTCTTT. Translated: CASRREGGINTEAFF.